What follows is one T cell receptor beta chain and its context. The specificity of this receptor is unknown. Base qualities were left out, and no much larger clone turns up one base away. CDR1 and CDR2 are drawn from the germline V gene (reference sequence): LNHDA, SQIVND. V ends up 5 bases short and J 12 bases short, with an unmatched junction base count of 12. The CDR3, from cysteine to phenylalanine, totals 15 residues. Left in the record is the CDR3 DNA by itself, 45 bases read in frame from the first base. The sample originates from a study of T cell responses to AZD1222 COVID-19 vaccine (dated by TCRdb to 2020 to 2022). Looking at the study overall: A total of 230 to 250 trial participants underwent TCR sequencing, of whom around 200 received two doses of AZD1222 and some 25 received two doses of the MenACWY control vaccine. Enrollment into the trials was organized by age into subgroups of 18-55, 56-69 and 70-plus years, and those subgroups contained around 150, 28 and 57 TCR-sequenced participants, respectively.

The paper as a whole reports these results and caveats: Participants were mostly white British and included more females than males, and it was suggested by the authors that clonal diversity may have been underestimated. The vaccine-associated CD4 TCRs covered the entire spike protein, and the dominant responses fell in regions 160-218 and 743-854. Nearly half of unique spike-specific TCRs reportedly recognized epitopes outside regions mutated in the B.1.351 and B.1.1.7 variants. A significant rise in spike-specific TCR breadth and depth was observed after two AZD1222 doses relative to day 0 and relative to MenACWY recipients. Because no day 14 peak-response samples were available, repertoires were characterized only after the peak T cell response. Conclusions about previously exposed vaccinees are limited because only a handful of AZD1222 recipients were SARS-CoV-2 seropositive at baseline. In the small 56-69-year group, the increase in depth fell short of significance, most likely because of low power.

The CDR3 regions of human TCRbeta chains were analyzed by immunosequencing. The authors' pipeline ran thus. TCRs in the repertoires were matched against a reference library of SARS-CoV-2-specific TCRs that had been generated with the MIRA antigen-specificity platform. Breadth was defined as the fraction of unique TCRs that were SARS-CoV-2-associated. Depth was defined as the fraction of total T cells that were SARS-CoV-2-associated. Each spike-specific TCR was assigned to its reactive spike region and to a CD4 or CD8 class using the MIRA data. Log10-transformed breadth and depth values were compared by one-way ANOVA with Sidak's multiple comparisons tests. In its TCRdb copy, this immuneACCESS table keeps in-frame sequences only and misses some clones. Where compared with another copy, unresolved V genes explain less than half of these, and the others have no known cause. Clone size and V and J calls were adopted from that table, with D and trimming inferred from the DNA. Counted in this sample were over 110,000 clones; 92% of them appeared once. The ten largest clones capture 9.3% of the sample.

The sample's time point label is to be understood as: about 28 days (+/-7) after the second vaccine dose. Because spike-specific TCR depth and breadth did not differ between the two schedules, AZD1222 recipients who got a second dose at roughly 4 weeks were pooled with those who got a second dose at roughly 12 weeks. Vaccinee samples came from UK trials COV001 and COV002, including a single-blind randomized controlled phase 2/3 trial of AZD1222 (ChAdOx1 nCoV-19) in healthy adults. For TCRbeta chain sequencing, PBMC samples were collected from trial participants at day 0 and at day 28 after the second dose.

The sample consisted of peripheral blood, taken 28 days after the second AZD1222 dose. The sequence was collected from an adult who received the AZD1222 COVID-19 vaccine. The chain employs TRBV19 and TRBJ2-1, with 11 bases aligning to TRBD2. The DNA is TGTGCCAGTAGTCCGTGGGGTAGCGGGGGGGTGGCGCAGTTCTTC. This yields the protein CASSPWGSGGVAQFF.